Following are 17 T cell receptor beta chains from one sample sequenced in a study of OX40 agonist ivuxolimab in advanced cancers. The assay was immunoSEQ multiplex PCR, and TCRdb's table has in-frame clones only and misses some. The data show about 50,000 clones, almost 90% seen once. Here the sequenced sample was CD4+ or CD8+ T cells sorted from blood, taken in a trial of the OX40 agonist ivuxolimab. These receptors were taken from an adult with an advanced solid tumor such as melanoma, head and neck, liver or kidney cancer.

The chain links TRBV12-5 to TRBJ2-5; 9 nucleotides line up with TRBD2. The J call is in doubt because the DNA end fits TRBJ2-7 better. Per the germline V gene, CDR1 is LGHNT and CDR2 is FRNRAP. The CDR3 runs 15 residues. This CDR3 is CASARFSGRFYEQYF. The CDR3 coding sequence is TGTGCTAGTGCCCGGTTTAGCGGGAGATTTTACGAGCAGTACTTC.

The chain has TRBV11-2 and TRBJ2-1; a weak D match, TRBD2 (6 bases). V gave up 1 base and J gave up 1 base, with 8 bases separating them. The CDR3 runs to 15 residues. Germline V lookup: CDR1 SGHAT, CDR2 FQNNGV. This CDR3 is CASSLGGESYNEQFF. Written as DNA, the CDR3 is TGTGCCAGCAGCTTAGGGGGGGAGTCCTACAATGAGCAGTTCTTC.

The DNA of the CDR3 is TGCGCCAGCAGCCAAGATCCCGGGCAGGGGATCTCCTACGAGCAGTACTTC. Its translation is CASSQDPGQGISYEQYF. The chain carries TRBV4-3 and TRBJ2-7, with a weak D call TRBD1 (6 bases). There are 17 residues in the CDR3. V was pared by 0 bases and J by 0 bases, with 15 bases between. Germline V gene lookup returns CDR1 LGHNA and CDR2 YSLEER.

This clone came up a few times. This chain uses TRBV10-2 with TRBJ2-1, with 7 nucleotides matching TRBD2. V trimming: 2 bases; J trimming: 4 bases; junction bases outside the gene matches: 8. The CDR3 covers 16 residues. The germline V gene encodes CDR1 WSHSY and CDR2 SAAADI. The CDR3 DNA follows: TGCGCCAGCAGTGAGACTAGCGCACCTGTTTACAATGAGCAGTTCTTC. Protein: CASSETSAPVYNEQFF.

DNA of the CDR3: TGTGCCAGCAGCTTAACGGGGGGAGGCATAGATACGCAGTATTTT. It translates to CASSLTGGGIDTQYF. V gene TRBV5-4 combines with J gene TRBJ2-3, with 7 bases matching TRBD2. Germline V CDR1 and CDR2: SGHNT, YYREEE (reference sequence). This CDR3 is built from 15 residues. After removal of 2 bases from V and 5 bases from J, the junction contained 8 bases not matched to a gene.

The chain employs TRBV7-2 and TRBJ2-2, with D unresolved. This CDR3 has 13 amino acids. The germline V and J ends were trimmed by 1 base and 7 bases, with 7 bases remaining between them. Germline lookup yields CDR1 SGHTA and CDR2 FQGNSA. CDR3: CASSLGVDGELFF. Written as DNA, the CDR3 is TGTGCCAGCAGCTTAGGTGTCGACGGGGAGCTGTTTTTT.

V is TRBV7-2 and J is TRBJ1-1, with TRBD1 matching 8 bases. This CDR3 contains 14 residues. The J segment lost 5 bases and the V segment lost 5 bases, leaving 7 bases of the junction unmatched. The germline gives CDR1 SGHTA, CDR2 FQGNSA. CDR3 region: CASSTRGRDTEAFF. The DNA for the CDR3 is TGTGCCAGCAGCACCAGGGGGCGTGATACTGAAGCTTTCTTT.

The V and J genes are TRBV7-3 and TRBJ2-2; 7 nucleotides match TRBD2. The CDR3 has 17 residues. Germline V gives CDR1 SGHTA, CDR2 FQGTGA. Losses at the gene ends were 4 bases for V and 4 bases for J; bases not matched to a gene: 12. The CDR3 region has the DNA TGTGCCAGCAGCTCGCGGGGGTGGGGAATTTTCACCGGGGAGCTGTTTTTT. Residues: CASSSRGWGIFTGELFF.

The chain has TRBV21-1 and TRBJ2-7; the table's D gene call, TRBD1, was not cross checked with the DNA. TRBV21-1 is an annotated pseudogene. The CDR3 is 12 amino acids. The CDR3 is CASSKNRYEQYF. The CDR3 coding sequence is TGTGCCAGCAGCAAAAACAGGTACGAGCAGTACTTC.

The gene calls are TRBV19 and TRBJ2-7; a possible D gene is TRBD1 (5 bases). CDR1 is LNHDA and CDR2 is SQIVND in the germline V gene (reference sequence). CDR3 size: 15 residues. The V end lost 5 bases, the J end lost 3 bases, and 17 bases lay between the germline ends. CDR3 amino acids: CASSAPNLGHYEQYF. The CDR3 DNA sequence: TGTGCCAGTAGTGCCCCCAATTTGGGGCACTACGAGCAGTACTTC.

The CDR3 coding sequence is TGTGCCACCAGCAGAGGTCTACAGAAAGAGACCCAGTACTTC. It translates to CATSRGLQKETQYF. The gene calls are TRBV15 and TRBJ2-5; no reliable D call. The germline CDR1 and CDR2 sequences are LNHNV and YYDKDF (reference sequence). The CDR3 runs to 14 residues. V was pared by 1 base and J by 3 bases, with 9 bases between.

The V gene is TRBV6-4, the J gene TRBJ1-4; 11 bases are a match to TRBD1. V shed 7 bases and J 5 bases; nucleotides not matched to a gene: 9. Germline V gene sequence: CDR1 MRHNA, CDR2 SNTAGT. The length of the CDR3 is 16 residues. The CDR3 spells CASTGDRGEENEKLFF. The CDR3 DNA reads TGTGCCAGCACCGGGGACAGGGGGGAAGAAAATGAAAAACTGTTTTTT.

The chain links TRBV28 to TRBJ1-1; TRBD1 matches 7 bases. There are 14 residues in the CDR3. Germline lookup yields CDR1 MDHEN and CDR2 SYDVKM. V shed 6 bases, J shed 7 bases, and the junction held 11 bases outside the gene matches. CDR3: CASRNQGGTGEAFF. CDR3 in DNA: TGTGCCAGCAGAAATCAGGGGGGGACGGGTGAAGCTTTCTTT.

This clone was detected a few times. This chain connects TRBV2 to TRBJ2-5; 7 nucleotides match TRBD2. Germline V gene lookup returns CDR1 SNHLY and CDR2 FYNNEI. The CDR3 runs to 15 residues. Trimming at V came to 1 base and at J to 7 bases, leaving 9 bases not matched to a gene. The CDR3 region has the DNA TGTGCCAGCAGTGAAGGTCAGGCCTGGGAGGGGACCCAGTACTTC. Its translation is CASSEGQAWEGTQYF.

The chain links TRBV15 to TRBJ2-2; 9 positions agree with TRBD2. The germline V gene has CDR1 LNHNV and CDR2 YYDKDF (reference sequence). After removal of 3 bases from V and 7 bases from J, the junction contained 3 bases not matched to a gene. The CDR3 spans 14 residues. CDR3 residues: CATSRGAGGGELFF. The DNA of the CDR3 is TGTGCCACCAGCAGGGGAGCGGGAGGCGGGGAGCTGTTTTTT.

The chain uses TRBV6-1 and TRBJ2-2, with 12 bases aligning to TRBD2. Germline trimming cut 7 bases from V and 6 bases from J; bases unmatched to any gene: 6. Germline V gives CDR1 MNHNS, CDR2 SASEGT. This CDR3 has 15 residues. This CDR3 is CASKSPSGRAGELFF. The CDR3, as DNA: TGTGCCAGCAAATCTCCTAGCGGGAGGGCCGGGGAGCTGTTTTTT.

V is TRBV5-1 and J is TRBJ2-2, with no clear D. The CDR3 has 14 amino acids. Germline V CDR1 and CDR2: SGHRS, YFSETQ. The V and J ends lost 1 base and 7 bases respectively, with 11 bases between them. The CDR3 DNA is TGCGCCAGCAGCTTGTCGGCGACTGACGGGGAGCTGTTTTTT. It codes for CASSLSATDGELFF.